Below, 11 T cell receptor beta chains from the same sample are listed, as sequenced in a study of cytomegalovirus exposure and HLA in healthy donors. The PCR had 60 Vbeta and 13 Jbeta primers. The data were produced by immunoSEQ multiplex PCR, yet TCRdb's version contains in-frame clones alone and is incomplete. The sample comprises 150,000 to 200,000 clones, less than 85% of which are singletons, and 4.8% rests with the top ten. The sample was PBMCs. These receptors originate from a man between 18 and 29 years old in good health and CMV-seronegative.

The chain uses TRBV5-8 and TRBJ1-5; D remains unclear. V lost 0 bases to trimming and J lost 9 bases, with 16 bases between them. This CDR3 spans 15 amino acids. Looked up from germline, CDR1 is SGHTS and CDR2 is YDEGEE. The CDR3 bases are TGTGCCAGCAGCTTGGGGGGAGGGTCCTTAAGGCCCCAGCATTTT. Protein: CASSLGGGSLRPQHF.

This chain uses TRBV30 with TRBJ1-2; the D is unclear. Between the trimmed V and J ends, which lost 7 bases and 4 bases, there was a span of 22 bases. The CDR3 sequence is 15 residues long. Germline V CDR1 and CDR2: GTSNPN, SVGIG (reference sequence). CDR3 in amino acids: CAYHSGNPLPYGYTF. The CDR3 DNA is TGTGCCTACCATTCCGGGAACCCCTTACCCTATGGCTACACCTTC.

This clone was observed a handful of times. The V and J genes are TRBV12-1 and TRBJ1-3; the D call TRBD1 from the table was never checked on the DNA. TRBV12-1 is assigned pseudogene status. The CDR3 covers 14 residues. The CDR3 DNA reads TGTGCCAGCAGCTTTACAGGGGAGGGAAACACCATATATTTT. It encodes CASSFTGEGNTIYF.

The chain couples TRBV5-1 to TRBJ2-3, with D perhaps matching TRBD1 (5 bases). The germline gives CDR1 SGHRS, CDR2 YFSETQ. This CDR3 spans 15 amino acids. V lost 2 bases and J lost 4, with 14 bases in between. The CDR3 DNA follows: TGCGCCAGCAGCTTAGCCAGGGTCCCCTCAGATACGCAGTATTTT. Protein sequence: CASSLARVPSDTQYF. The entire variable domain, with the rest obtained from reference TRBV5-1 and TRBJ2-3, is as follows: KAGVTQTPRYLIKTRGQQVTLSCSPISGHRSVSWYQQTPGQGLQFLFEYFSETQRNKGNFPGRFSGRQFSNSRSEMNVSTLELGDSALYLCASSLARVPSDTQYFGPGTRLTVL.

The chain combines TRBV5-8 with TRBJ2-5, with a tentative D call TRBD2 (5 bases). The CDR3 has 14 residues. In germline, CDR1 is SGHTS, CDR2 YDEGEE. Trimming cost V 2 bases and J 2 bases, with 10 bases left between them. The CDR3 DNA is TGTGCCAGCAGCTTCGGACTGGAACAAGAGACCCAGTACTTC. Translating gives CASSFGLEQETQYF.

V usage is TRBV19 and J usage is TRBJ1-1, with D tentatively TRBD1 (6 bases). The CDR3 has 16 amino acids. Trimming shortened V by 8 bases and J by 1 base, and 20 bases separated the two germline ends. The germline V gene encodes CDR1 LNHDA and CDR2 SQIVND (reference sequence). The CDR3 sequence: CASRKQGGWRNTEAFF. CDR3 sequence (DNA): TGTGCCAGTCGTAAACAGGGCGGGTGGAGGAACACTGAAGCTTTCTTT.

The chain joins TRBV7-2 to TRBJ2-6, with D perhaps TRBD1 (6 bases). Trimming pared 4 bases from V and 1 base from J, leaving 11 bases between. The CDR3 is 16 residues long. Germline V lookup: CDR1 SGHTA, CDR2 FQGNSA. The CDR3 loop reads CASSSLGTSGANVLTF. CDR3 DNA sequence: TGTGCCAGCAGCTCGCTTGGGACATCTGGGGCCAACGTCCTGACTTTC.

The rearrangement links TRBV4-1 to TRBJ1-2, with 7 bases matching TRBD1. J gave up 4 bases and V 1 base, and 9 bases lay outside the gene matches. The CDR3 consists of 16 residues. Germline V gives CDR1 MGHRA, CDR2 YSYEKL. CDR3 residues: CASSQGGQAVSYGYTF. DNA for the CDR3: TGCGCCAGCAGCCAAGGAGGACAGGCGGTTTCCTATGGCTACACCTTC.

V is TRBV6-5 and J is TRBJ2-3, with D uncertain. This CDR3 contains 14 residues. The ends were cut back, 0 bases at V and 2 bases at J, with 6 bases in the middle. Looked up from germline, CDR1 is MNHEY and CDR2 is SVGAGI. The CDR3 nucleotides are TGTGCCAGCAGTTACTCACAGACCACAGATACGCAGTATTTT. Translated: CASSYSQTTDTQYF.

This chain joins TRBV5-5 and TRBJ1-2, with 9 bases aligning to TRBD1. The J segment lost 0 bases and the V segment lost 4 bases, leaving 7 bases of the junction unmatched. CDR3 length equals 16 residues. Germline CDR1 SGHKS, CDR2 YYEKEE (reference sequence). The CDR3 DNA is TGTGCCAGCAGCCTCTGGACAGGGGCGACTAACTATGGCTACACCTTC. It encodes CASSLWTGATNYGYTF.

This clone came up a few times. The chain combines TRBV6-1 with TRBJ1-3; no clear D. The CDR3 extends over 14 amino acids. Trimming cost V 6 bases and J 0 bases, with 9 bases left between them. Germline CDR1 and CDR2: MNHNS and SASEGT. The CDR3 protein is CASRPGSSGNTIYF. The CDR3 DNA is TGTGCCAGCAGACCGGGGAGCTCTGGAAACACCATATATTTT.